The 21 T cell receptor beta chains below were found in one sample sequenced in a study of blood T cell repertoires in COVID-19. The data were produced by immunoSEQ multiplex PCR, yet TCRdb's version contains in-frame clones alone and is incomplete. The repertoire includes approximately 150,000 clones, roughly 80% of them detected once, and 15% to 20% sits in the top ten. The specimen was peripheral blood. These receptors all come from a woman aged 80 or over with acute or convalescent COVID-19.

The V gene is TRBV27, the J gene TRBJ2-7, with D possibly matching TRBD1 (6 bases). The V gene's germline CDR1 is MNHEY and CDR2 SMNVEV (reference sequence). V was clipped by 7 bases and J by 5 bases, with 18 bases between them. The CDR3 spans 14 residues. CDR3: CASTIRGGGNEQYF. CDR3 DNA: TGTGCCAGCACCATCCGAGGTGGGGGCAACGAGCAGTACTTC.

The V and J genes are TRBV7-2 and TRBJ2-4, with no clear D. The CDR3 sequence is 15 residues long. Trimming cost V 4 bases and J 0 bases, with 10 bases left between them. Germline loops: CDR1 SGHTA, CDR2 FQGNSA. CDR3 coding DNA: TGTGCCAGCAGCTCGCAGGTACTAGCCAAAAACATTCAGTACTTC. It translates to CASSSQVLAKNIQYF. Full variable domain (remainder filled in from reference TRBV7-2 and TRBJ2-4): GAGVSQSPSNKVTEKGKDVELRCDPISGHTALYWYRQSLGQGLEFLIYFQGNSAPDKSGLPSDRFSAERTGGSVSTLTIQRTQQEDSAVYLCASSSQVLAKNIQYFGAGTRLSVL.

The rearrangement uses TRBV18 and TRBJ2-1, with 11 bases matching TRBD2. V shed 3 bases and J 1 base; nucleotides not matched to a gene: 8. Germline CDR1 and CDR2: KGHSH and LQKENI. This CDR3 is 18 amino acids long. CDR3 DNA sequence: TGTGCCAGCTCACCTCTACTAGCGGGAGCGCAGTCCTACAATGAGCAGTTCTTC. Translating it yields CASSPLLAGAQSYNEQFF.

This clone was observed once. The chain uses TRBV5-6 and TRBJ2-3, with 11 bases aligning to TRBD2. From germline, CDR1 is SGHDT and CDR2 YYEEEE. The V gene end was trimmed by 4 bases and the J gene end by 6 bases; junction bases not matched to a gene: 10. The CDR3 is 16 amino acids. The CDR3 coding sequence is TGTGCCAGCAGCCTCCGAGTAGCGGGGGGGTATGATACGCAGTATTTT. Protein sequence: CASSLRVAGGYDTQYF.

This chain links TRBV27 with TRBJ1-1; perhaps TRBD1 as D (5 bases). Trimming removed 2 bases at V and 4 bases at J, with 11 bases between. Germline V gene lookup returns CDR1 MNHEY and CDR2 SMNVEV (reference sequence). This CDR3 spans 14 amino acids. CDR3 loop: CASSLKVRATEAFF. Written as DNA, the CDR3 is TGTGCCAGCAGTTTAAAAGTCAGGGCCACTGAAGCTTTCTTT.

The rearrangement uses TRBV12-5 and TRBJ2-7; D is undetermined. Germline V gene lookup returns CDR1 LGHNT and CDR2 FRNRAP. V dropped 1 base and J dropped 7 bases, with 11 bases sitting between them. The CDR3 totals 13 residues. CDR3 loop: CASGLGVLGEQYF. The CDR3 DNA is TGTGCTAGTGGTTTGGGGGTTCTCGGGGAGCAGTACTTC.

The chain has TRBV5-1 and TRBJ1-1, with D tentatively TRBD1 (5 bases). CDR3 length: 14 amino acids. The V gene lost 1 base and the J gene lost 7 bases, with 14 bases spanning the gap. Germline V gives CDR1 SGHRS, CDR2 YFSETQ. This chain's CDR3 is CASSLSGGAHEAFF. The CDR3 DNA sequence: TGCGCCAGCAGCTTGTCCGGGGGAGCCCATGAAGCTTTCTTT.

This chain uses TRBV18 with TRBJ1-4; no clear D gene. From germline, CDR1 is KGHSH and CDR2 LQKENI. The CDR3 contains 15 residues. Trimming pared 2 bases from V and 8 bases from J, leaving 15 bases between. CDR3 sequence (DNA): TGTGCCAGCTCACCAAGAGGAACCCCTGGGGAAAAACTGTTTTTT. Amino acid sequence: CASSPRGTPGEKLFF.

The V and J genes are TRBV19 and TRBJ2-7; D is perhaps TRBD2 (5 bases). The germline V gene encodes CDR1 LNHDA and CDR2 SQIVND (reference sequence). The V and J ends lost 5 bases and 2 bases respectively, with 10 bases between them. The length of the CDR3 is 13 residues. The CDR3 nucleotides are TGTGCCAGTAGTGTTGACGGGGCCTACGAGCAGTACTTC. Protein: CASSVDGAYEQYF.

The rearrangement joins TRBV5-6 to TRBJ2-1; 8 bases fit TRBD2. Trimming cost V 4 bases and J 4 bases; bases outside gene matches: 13. Germline V lookup: CDR1 SGHDT, CDR2 YYEEEE. There are 17 residues in the CDR3. Here the CDR3 DNA reads TGTGCCAGCAGCCCGTTGGTAGCGGGGACCACTTACAATGAGCAGTTCTTC. Translating gives CASSPLVAGTTYNEQFF. Full variable domain (outside the CDR3, taken from reference TRBV5-6 and TRBJ2-1): DAGVTQSPTHLIKTRGQQVTLRCSPKSGHDTVSWYQQALGQGPQFIFQYYEEEERQRGNFPDRFSGHQFPNYSSELNVNALLLGDSALYLCASSPLVAGTTYNEQFFGPGTRLTVL.

V usage is TRBV18 and J usage is TRBJ2-7; TRBD2 matches 8 bases. After removal of 1 base from V and 9 bases from J, the junction contained 14 bases not matched to a gene. The CDR3 is 16 residues long. Germline CDR1 KGHSH, CDR2 LQKENI. CDR3 nucleotide sequence: TGTGCCAGCTCACCACGCGGGCGGGAGGTAGGTCTACGGCAGTACTTC. Translated: CASSPRGREVGLRQYF.

The rearrangement joins TRBV3-1 (or the pseudogene TRBV3-2) to TRBJ2-2, with 7 bases that match TRBD2. CDR1 is LGHDT, CDR2 YNNKEL, per germline (reference sequence). V was clipped by 5 bases and J by 2 bases; unmatched bases: 11. The CDR3 totals 17 residues. The CDR3 here is CASSAKGGAGNTGELFF. CDR3 nucleotide sequence: TGTGCCAGCAGCGCTAAAGGCGGAGCGGGAAACACCGGGGAGCTGTTTTTT.

The gene calls are TRBV12-3 or TRBV12-4 and TRBJ1-1, with D perhaps matching TRBD1 (6 bases). This CDR3 comprises 12 residues. Trimming took off 5 bases at V and 5 bases at J, with 9 bases between the two ends. The CDR3 spells CASSPGQTEAFF. As DNA, the CDR3 is TGTGCCAGCAGTCCAGGACAGACTGAAGCTTTCTTT.

The chain is built from TRBV5-8 and TRBJ1-5; D is ambiguous. V lost 3 bases and J 4 bases, leaving 5 bases between the germline ends. Germline assignment: CDR1 SGHTS and CDR2 YDEGEE. CDR3 length equals 12 residues. CDR3 sequence reads: CASSSRNQPQHF. CDR3 nucleotide sequence: TGTGCCAGCAGCTCCAGGAATCAGCCCCAGCATTTT.

This clone was seen once. The chain has TRBV29-1 and TRBJ2-5; a possible D gene is TRBD2 (6 bases). Germline V gene data show CDR1 as SQVTM and CDR2 as ANQGSEA. The CDR3 is 13 residues long. Trimming removed 6 bases at V and 5 bases at J, with 16 bases between. The CDR3 coding sequence is TGCAGCGTCCACATCTTGGGGAGGGAGACCCAGTACTTC. Its translation is CSVHILGRETQYF.

CDR3 nucleotides: TGTGCCTGGAGTGGTGGGACAGGGACCTTCTACGAGCAGTACTTC. This translates into CAWSGGTGTFYEQYF. This sequence joins TRBV30 and TRBJ2-7; 9 bases match TRBD1. The CDR3 is 15 residues long. Germline CDR1 is GTSNPN and CDR2 is SVGIG (reference sequence). Trimming took 1 base from V and 3 from J; bases not matched to a gene: 7.

A note on this clone: The junction and the germline gene differ at one end; a read error may be behind it. J is TRBJ2-5 and V is TRBV28, with 12 bases fitting TRBD1. Looked up from germline, CDR1 is MDHEN and CDR2 is SYDVKM. This CDR3 is built from 15 residues. The CDR3 loop is CASSLYGGTGGPADF. The CDR3 DNA is TGTGCCAGCAGTTTATATGGTGGGACAGGGGGCCCTGCGGACTTC.

The chain is built from TRBV7-6 and TRBJ2-7; 12 bases are a match to TRBD2. The V and J ends lost 5 bases and 4 bases, in that order; junction bases with no gene match: 6. This CDR3 spans 15 amino acids. Germline V gene lookup returns CDR1 SGHVS and CDR2 FNYEAQ. CDR3 sequence (DNA): TGTGCCAGCAGCGCAGGACTAGCGGGAATTTACGAGCAGTACTTC. The encoded protein is CASSAGLAGIYEQYF.

This chain connects TRBV6-5 to TRBJ1-2, with D perhaps matching TRBD1 (5 bases). Trimming removed 0 bases at V and 8 bases at J, with 16 bases between. The CDR3 loop spans 15 amino acids. Germline V gene lookup returns CDR1 MNHEY and CDR2 SVGAGI. The DNA of the CDR3 is TGTGCCAGCAGTTACTCGACAGTGAAGTACCGGGGCTACACCTTC. Its protein is CASSYSTVKYRGYTF.

The table lists this clone with a few counts. This rearrangement joins TRBV9 to TRBJ2-3; 8 bases agree with TRBD2. V shed 0 bases, J shed 3 bases, and the junction held 6 bases outside the gene matches. Germline loops: CDR1 SGDLS, CDR2 YYNGEE. The CDR3 extends over 16 amino acids. CDR3 sequence reads: CASSVGLRGGTDTQYF. Here the CDR3 DNA reads TGTGCCAGCAGCGTAGGCCTTCGGGGGGGAACAGATACGCAGTATTTT.

In its sample, this clone was seen once. CDR3: CASSSGQGVYGYTF. The CDR3 region has the DNA TGTGCCAGCAGCTCTGGACAGGGGGTCTATGGCTACACCTTC. The chain combines TRBV5-5 with TRBJ1-2; the match to TRBD1 covers 10 bases. Germline values: CDR1 SGHKS, CDR2 YYEKEE (reference sequence). Trimming removed 3 bases from V and 4 bases from J; junction bases left unmatched: 3. The CDR3 runs to 14 residues.